This TCR beta chain was obtained from a study of cytomegalovirus exposure and HLA in healthy donors. Overall study findings and caveats: HLA restriction was apparent for most CMV-associated TCR beta chains in a later analysis. Later analysis suggested links between common viral pathogens and several top significant clusters.

Samples came from healthy bone marrow donors. It was with 60 Vbeta and 13 Jbeta primers that the PCR ran. In the source study's methods: An analysis that came later counted tens of millions of unique TCR beta chains, approximately 10 million shared. Generated by immunoSEQ multiplex PCR, the TCRdb table keeps only in-frame clones and is missing some. The DNA gave D and trimming, while V, J and clone size come from that table. The table has about 190,000 clones, less than 85% seen once. This CDR3 comprises 12 residues. Germline V gives CDR1 ENHRY, CDR2 SYGVKD. V was clipped by 3 bases and J by 7 bases; unmatched bases: 2. Of note for this clone: No antigen is known for it.

This clonotype was obtained from a man younger than 45 in good health and CMV-seropositive. The chain recombines TRBV10-3 with TRBJ2-7, with TRBD2 matching over 8 bases. Specimen: PBMCs. CDR3 loop: CAISERGGEQYF. The DNA of the CDR3 is TGTGCCATCAGTGAACGGGGGGGTGAGCAGTACTTC.